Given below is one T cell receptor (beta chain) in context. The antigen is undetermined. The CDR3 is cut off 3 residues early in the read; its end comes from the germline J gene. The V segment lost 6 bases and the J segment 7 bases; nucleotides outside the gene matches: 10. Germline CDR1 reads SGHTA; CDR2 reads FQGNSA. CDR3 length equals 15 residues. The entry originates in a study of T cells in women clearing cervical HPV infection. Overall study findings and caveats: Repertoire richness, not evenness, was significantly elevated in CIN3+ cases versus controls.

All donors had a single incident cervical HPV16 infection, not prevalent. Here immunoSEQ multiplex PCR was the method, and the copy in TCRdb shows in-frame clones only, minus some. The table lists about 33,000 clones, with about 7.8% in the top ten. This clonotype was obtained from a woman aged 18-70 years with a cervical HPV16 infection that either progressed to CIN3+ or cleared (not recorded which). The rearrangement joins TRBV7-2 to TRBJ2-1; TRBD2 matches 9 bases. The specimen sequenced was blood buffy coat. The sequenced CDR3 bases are TGTGCCAGCAGACGAATAGCGGGAGTTCGTAATGAG. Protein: CASRRIAGVRNE. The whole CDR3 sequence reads CASRRIAGVRNEQFF.